This T cell receptor beta chain was found in a study of T cell responses to AZD1222 COVID-19 vaccine. The CDR3 covers 15 residues. V gave up 0 bases and J gave up 0 bases, with 6 bases separating them. Germline V gene data show CDR1 as MGHRA and CDR2 as YSYEKL. Measured with immunoSEQ multiplex PCR; TCRdb has only the in-frame clones, and not every one. Of around 160,000 clones detected, 94% appear once; the ten largest clones hold roughly 5%. General study findings and limits: Only 5 or 6 people who got AZD1222 tested seropositive at baseline. It was only after the peak T cell response that any repertoires were sampled. The donor group comprised mostly white British people and more females; the analysis possibly underestimated clonal diversity.

On this clone: Its cognate antigen is unknown.

The V gene is TRBV4-1, the J gene TRBJ1-3; D remains unclear. Sequenced here: peripheral blood, sampled 28 days after the second AZD1222 dose. The sequence was obtained from an adult who received the AZD1222 COVID-19 vaccine. This CDR3 reads CASSQDRSSGNTIYF. DNA of the CDR3: TGCGCCAGCAGCCAAGATCGAAGCTCTGGAAACACCATATATTTT.